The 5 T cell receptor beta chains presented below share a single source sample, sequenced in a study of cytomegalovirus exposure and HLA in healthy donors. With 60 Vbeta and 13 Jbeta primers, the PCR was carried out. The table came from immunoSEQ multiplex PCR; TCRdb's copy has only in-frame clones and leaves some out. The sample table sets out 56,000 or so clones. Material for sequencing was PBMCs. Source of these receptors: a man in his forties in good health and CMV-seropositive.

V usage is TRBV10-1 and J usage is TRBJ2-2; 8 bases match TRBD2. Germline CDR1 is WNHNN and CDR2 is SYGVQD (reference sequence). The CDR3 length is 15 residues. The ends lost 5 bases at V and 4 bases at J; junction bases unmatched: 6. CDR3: CASSSGGPGTGELFF. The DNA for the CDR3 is TGCGCCAGCAGTTCGGGAGGGCCGGGCACCGGGGAGCTGTTTTTT.

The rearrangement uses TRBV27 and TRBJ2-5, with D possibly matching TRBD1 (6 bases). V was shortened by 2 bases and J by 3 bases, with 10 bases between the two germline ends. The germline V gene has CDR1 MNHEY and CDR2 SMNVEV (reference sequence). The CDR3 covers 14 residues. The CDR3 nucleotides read TGTGCCAGCAGTTTAATGGGGGCTAAAGAGACCCAGTACTTC. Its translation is CASSLMGAKETQYF.

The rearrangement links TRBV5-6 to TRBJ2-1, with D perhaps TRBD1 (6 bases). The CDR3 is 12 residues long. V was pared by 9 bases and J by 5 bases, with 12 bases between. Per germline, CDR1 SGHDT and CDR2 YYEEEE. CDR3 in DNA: TGTGCCACCGGACAGCCTGACAATGAGCAGTTCTTC. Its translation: CATGQPDNEQFF.

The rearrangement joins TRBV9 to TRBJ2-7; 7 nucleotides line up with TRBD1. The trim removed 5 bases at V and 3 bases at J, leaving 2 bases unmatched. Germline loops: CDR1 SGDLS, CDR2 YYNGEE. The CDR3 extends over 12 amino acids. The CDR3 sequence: CASSRDSYEQYF. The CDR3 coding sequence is TGTGCCAGCAGTAGGGACAGCTACGAGCAGTACTTC.

The CDR3 DNA reads as TGTGCCAGCAGCTTGGTTAGCGGGACAGAGTTCTTC. Protein sequence: CASSLVSGTEFF. The genes are TRBV5-6 and TRBJ2-1; TRBD2 might be the D (8 bases). Trimming cost V 0 bases and J 14 bases, with 12 bases left between them. Germline V CDR1 and CDR2: SGHDT, YYEEEE. CDR3 length: 12 amino acids.